The 7 T cell receptor beta chains reported below all come from one sample, sequenced in a study of graft-versus-host responses after intestinal transplantation. These receptors are not linked to any known antigen. Here immunoSEQ multiplex PCR was the method, and the copy in TCRdb shows in-frame clones only, minus some. The sample has 80,000 to 100,000 clones; about 93% are singletons. The sequences come from unstimulated CD4+ T cells sorted from spleen or lymph node cells, collected before intestinal transplant. These receptors were taken from a human donor who received an intestinal transplant.

This clone was seen only once. This chain links TRBV5-4 with TRBJ2-7; possibly TRBD2 for D (5 bases). This CDR3 is 15 amino acids long. The germline gives CDR1 SGHNT, CDR2 YYREEE (reference sequence). V was clipped by 3 bases and J by 5 bases, with 18 bases between them. This CDR3 reads CASSSREKRFHEQYF. The CDR3 DNA sequence: TGTGCCAGCAGCTCGAGGGAAAAAAGGTTTCACGAGCAGTACTTC.

CDR3 loop: CASSQVRGGYNEQFF. In nucleotides, the CDR3 is TGTGCCAGCAGCCAAGTACGGGGGGGTTACAATGAGCAGTTCTTC. This chain connects TRBV4-2 to TRBJ2-1, with 8 bases lining up with TRBD2. Germline CDR1 reads LGHNA; CDR2 reads YNFKEQ. The J segment lost 4 bases and the V segment lost 1 base, leaving 3 bases of the junction unmatched. This CDR3 spans 15 amino acids.

The chain has TRBV9 and TRBJ2-5; D ambiguous. There are 14 residues in the CDR3. The V gene lost 0 bases and the J gene lost 1 base, with 7 bases spanning the gap. Germline CDR1 is SGDLS and CDR2 is YYNGEE. CDR3 nucleotide sequence: TGTGCCAGCAGCGTAGAACCAGGCCAAGAGACCCAGTACTTC. Protein product: CASSVEPGQETQYF. The whole variable domain, remainder taken from reference TRBV9 and TRBJ2-5, is DSGVTQTPKHLITATGQRVTLRCSPRSGDLSVYWYQQSLDQGLQFLIQYYNGEERAKGNILERFSAQQFPDLHSELNLSSLELGDSALYFCASSVEPGQETQYFGPGTRLLVL.

This chain links TRBV4-2 with TRBJ1-4, with 8 bases identical to TRBD1. The junction had 9 bases not matched to a gene; V was cut back by 1 base and J by 8 bases. There are 16 residues in the CDR3. From germline, CDR1 is LGHNA and CDR2 YNFKEQ. The CDR3 is CASSQVEVRQGEKLFF. CDR3 nucleotide sequence: TGTGCCAGCAGCCAAGTCGAAGTCAGACAGGGGGAAAAACTGTTTTTT.

The chain couples TRBV2 to TRBJ2-7, with 15 bases lining up with TRBD2. Germline V CDR1 and CDR2: SNHLY, FYNNEI. J was trimmed by 2 bases and V by 4 bases; bases with no gene match: 0. The CDR3 length is 15 residues. CDR3 region: CASSGTSGRAYEQYF. In DNA, the CDR3 is TGTGCCAGCAGTGGGACTAGCGGGAGGGCCTACGAGCAGTACTTC.

The chain is built from TRBV2 and TRBJ2-3; the D gene is possibly TRBD2 (6 bases). The CDR3 has 15 amino acids. Deletions cut 3 bases from V and 1 base from J, with 11 bases between. CDR1 and CDR2 from the germline V gene are SNHLY and FYNNEI. CDR3 in amino acids: CASSEGLAGTDTQYF. The CDR3 DNA is TGTGCCAGCAGTGAGGGATTAGCGGGCACAGATACGCAGTATTTT.

This chain uses TRBV30 with TRBJ1-6, with TRBD1 as a possible D gene (5 bases). V gave up 4 bases and J gave up 5 bases, with 12 bases separating them. CDR1 is GTSNPN, CDR2 SVGIG, per germline (reference sequence). The CDR3 contains 14 residues. CDR3 bases: TGTGCCTGGACCAACCGACAGAATAATTCACCCCTCCACTTT. Amino acid sequence: CAWTNRQNNSPLHF.